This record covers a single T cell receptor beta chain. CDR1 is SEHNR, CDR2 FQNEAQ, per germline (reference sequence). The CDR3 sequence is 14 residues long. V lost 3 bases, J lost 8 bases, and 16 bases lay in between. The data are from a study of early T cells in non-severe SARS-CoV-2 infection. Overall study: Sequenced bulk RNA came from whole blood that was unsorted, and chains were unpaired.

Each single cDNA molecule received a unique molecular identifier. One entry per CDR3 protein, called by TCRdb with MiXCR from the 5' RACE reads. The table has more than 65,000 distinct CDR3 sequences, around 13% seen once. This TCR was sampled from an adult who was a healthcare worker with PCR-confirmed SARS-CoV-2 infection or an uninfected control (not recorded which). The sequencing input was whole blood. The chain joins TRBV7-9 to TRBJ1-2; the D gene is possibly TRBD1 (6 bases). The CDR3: CASSFPTGEGGYTF. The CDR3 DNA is TGTGCCAGCAGCTTTCCGACAGGAGAAGGAGGCTACACCTTC.